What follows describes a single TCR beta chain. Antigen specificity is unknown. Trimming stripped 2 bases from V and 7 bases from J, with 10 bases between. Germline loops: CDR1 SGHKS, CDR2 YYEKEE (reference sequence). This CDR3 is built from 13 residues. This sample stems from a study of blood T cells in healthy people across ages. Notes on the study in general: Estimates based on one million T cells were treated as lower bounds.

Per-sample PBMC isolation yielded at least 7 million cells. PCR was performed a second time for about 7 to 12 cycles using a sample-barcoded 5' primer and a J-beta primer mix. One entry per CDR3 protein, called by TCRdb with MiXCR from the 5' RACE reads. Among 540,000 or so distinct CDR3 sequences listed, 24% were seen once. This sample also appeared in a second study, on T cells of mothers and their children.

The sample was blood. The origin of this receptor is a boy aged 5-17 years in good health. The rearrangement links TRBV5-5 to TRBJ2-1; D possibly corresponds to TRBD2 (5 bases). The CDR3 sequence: CASSFGPGNEQFF. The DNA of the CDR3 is TGTGCCAGCAGCTTTGGACCGGGGAATGAGCAGTTCTTC.